Below are 32 T cell receptor beta chains sequenced from a single sample in a study of shared clonotypes between healthy human individuals. Using immunoSEQ multiplex PCR, the repertoire was profiled, and TCRdb retains in-frame clones only, with some absent. Among around 990,000 clones listed, roughly 77% were seen once. The sample comprised memory CD4+ T cells from PBMCs. Sample subset: CD45RA-negative fraction. Every receptor here comes from a man aged 18-30 years in good health. Some clones in this sample may be carry-over from other donors' samples.

The chain recombines TRBV27 with TRBJ2-3, with TRBD1 matching 10 bases. CDR3 size: 14 residues. Germline V gene sequence: CDR1 MNHEY, CDR2 SMNVEV (reference sequence). V lost 0 bases, J lost 8 bases, and 2 bases stayed unmatched. CDR3 residues: CASSLSRTGGTQYF. CDR3 DNA: TGTGCCAGCAGTTTATCCCGGACAGGGGGTACGCAGTATTTT.

Details on this clone: At one boundary the junction diverges from the germline segment, which might be a read error. The chain uses TRBV5-4 and TRBJ1-1; 9 bases fit TRBD1. Germline CDR1 and CDR2: SGHNT and YYREEE (reference sequence). There are 15 residues in the CDR3. The CDR3 loop is CANSLGLGQGSGAFF. The CDR3 coding sequence is TGTGCCAACAGCTTGGGGCTTGGACAGGGGAGCGGAGCTTTCTTT.

The gene calls are TRBV5-8 and TRBJ2-5; 7 bases line up with TRBD2. V lost 2 bases, J lost 1 base, and 5 bases stayed unmatched. Germline V CDR1 and CDR2: SGHTS, YDEGEE. The CDR3 has 15 residues. The CDR3 nucleotides are TGTGCCAGCAGCTTTCGGGGGGACCCCCAAGAGACCCAGTACTTC. Its translation is CASSFRGDPQETQYF. The whole variable domain, remainder taken from reference TRBV5-8 and TRBJ2-5, is EAGVTQSPTHLIKTRGQQATLRCSPISGHTSVYWYQQALGLGLQFLLWYDEGEERNRGNFPPRFSGRQFPNYSSELNVNALELEDSALYLCASSFRGDPQETQYFGPGTRLLVL.

The rearrangement joins TRBV5-5 to TRBJ1-1; the match to TRBD1 covers 7 bases. V was pared by 5 bases and J by 1 base, with 2 bases of the junction left unmatched. The germline gives CDR1 SGHKS, CDR2 YYEKEE (reference sequence). This CDR3 region has 13 residues. The CDR3 DNA reads TGTGCCAGCAGGTACAGGGGGAACACTGAAGCTTTCTTT. It yields the protein CASRYRGNTEAFF.

CDR3 in amino acids: CASSLDPGQGSEAFF. As DNA, the CDR3 is TGTGCCAGCAGCTTAGACCCGGGACAGGGCTCTGAAGCTTTCTTT. This sequence joins TRBV5-5 and TRBJ1-1; 9 bases are a match to TRBD1. CDR1 and CDR2 (germline): SGHKS, YYEKEE (reference sequence). Trimming took 2 bases from V and 6 from J; bases not matched to a gene: 8. The CDR3 has 15 residues. Using reference TRBV5-5 and TRBJ1-1 for the parts outside the CDR3, the full variable domain is DAGVTQSPTHLIKTRGQQVTLRCSPISGHKSVSWYQQVLGQGPQFIFQYYEKEERGRGNFPDRFSARQFPNYSSELNVNALLLGDSALYLCASSLDPGQGSEAFFGQGTRLTVV.

The chain carries TRBV6-5 and TRBJ1-2, with 7 positions matching TRBD1. The CDR3 runs 15 residues. Trimming at V came to 5 bases and at J to 1 base, leaving 7 bases not matched to a gene. Germline V CDR1 and CDR2: MNHEY, SVGAGI. The CDR3: CASSTRTGFNYGYTF. The CDR3 region has the DNA TGTGCCAGCAGTACCAGGACAGGCTTTAACTATGGCTACACCTTC.

The V and J genes are TRBV2 and TRBJ1-5; 9 bases are a match to TRBD1. CDR1 is SNHLY, CDR2 FYNNEI, per germline. With V trimmed by 5 bases and J by 5 bases, 4 bases remained unmatched. CDR3 length: 14 amino acids. The CDR3 nucleotides read TGTGCCAGCAGTTCCGGGACAGGGTATCAGCCCCAGCATTTT. It specifies CASSSGTGYQPQHF. Full variable domain (rest looked up from reference TRBV2 and TRBJ1-5): EPEVTQTPSHQVTQMGQEVILRCVPISNHLYFYWYRQILGQKVEFLVSFYNNEISEKSEIFDDQFSVERPDGSNFTLKIRSTKLEDSAMYFCASSSGTGYQPQHFGDGTRLSIL.

The rearrangement links TRBV28 to TRBJ1-1, with a weak D call TRBD1 (6 bases). V gave up 8 bases and J gave up 0 bases, with 16 bases separating them. Germline V gene lookup returns CDR1 MDHEN and CDR2 SYDVKM. The CDR3 is 15 amino acids. CDR3 in amino acids: CASPGGRGMNTEAFF. CDR3 DNA sequence: TGTGCCAGCCCCGGGGGCCGGGGTATGAACACTGAAGCTTTCTTT.

In this sample, this clone turned up a few times. The V and J genes are TRBV30 and TRBJ1-1; maybe TRBD1 (5 bases). CDR1 is GTSNPN, CDR2 SVGIG, per germline (reference sequence). Trimming removed 8 bases at V and 4 bases at J, with 14 bases between. The length of the CDR3 is 12 residues. As DNA, the CDR3 is TGTGCCGGTCAGGGCTTTGGCACTGAAGCTTTCTTT. Translated, it gives CAGQGFGTEAFF.

This clone was seen once. V gene TRBV11-1 combines with J gene TRBJ1-1, with D perhaps matching TRBD1 (6 bases). The germline CDR1 and CDR2 sequences are SGHAT and FQDESV (reference sequence). V lost 3 bases, J lost 5 bases, and 13 bases lay in between. The CDR3 runs to 14 residues. CDR3: CASSFAGTLTEAFF. CDR3 coding DNA: TGTGCCAGCAGCTTTGCCGGGACATTAACTGAAGCTTTCTTT.

This clone was found a few times. The V and J genes are TRBV7-9 and TRBJ1-4; D might be TRBD1 (6 bases). The germline V gene has CDR1 SEHNR and CDR2 FQNEAQ (reference sequence). Trimming stripped 5 bases from V and 4 bases from J, with 11 bases between. The CDR3 extends over 14 amino acids. In DNA, the CDR3 is TGTGCCAGCAGCCCCGCAGGGGTTAATGAAAAACTGTTTTTT. This sequence encodes CASSPAGVNEKLFF.

The V and J genes are TRBV30 and TRBJ2-2; no reliable D call. V gave up 2 bases and J gave up 6 bases, with 16 bases separating them. CDR1 and CDR2 (germline): GTSNPN, SVGIG (reference sequence). There are 15 residues in the CDR3. The CDR3 DNA reads TGTGCCTGGAGTCGGGCTAGAAGAGGATCCGGGGAGCTGTTTTTT. Its translation: CAWSRARRGSGELFF.

A few counts support this clone. The CDR3 nucleotides read TGCGCCAGCAGCCGAGGACAGCTCATGAACACTGAAGCTTTCTTT. Translated: CASSRGQLMNTEAFF. The J gene is TRBJ1-1, the V gene TRBV4-3; the D gene is possibly TRBD1 (6 bases). The CDR3 is 15 amino acids. Germline CDR1 reads LGHNA; CDR2 reads YSLEER. The V end lost 4 bases, the J end lost 0 bases, and 12 bases lay between the germline ends.

Only one count was recorded for this clone. The chain joins TRBV19 to TRBJ1-5; no clear D. V was pared by 6 bases and J by 9 bases, with 9 bases between. Germline loops: CDR1 LNHDA, CDR2 SQIVND (reference sequence). The CDR3 runs 11 residues. The CDR3 region is CASRRVGPQHF. In DNA, the CDR3 is TGTGCCAGTAGGAGGGTAGGGCCCCAGCATTTT.

The CDR3 bases are TGCAGCGTTAAACAGATAGCGGGAACAGAGACCCAGTACTTC. It translates to CSVKQIAGTETQYF. The chain couples TRBV29-1 to TRBJ2-5, with 8 bases identical to TRBD2. V lost 5 bases and J lost 4; bases outside the gene matches: 9. Germline V gene lookup returns CDR1 SQVTM and CDR2 ANQGSEA. The CDR3 has 14 residues. The complete variable domain, with remaining parts taken from reference TRBV29-1 and TRBJ2-5, reads SAVISQKPSRDICQRGTSLTIQCQVDSQVTMMFWYRQQPGQSLTLIATANQGSEATYESGFVIDKFPISRPNLTFSTLTVSNMSPEDSSIYLCSVKQIAGTETQYFGPGTRLLVL.

This chain uses TRBV10-3 with TRBJ1-2; no firm D call. CDR3 size: 12 residues. Germline lookup yields CDR1 ENHRY and CDR2 SYGVKD. The germline V and J ends were trimmed by 4 bases and 3 bases, with 6 bases remaining between them. CDR3 DNA: TGTGCCATCAGTGGGGCAGACTATGGCTACACCTTC. Translating it yields CAISGADYGYTF.

The chain has TRBV10-2 and TRBJ1-1, with no clear D. The CDR3 loop spans 13 amino acids. Germline-derived CDR1 and CDR2 are WSHSY and SAAADI. V was cut by 7 bases and J by 3 bases, with 12 bases left in between. The CDR3 nucleotides are TGCGCCAGCAAGACTAGGACTTACACTGAAGCTTTCTTT. Translated, it gives CASKTRTYTEAFF.

The chain carries TRBV28 and TRBJ1-5; D remains unclear. Germline CDR1 and CDR2: MDHEN and SYDVKM. The CDR3 totals 14 residues. Trimming took 6 bases from V and 7 from J, leaving 16 bases between them. The CDR3 loop reads CASSAEALRQPQHF. The CDR3 bases are TGTGCCAGCAGCGCCGAGGCGCTCAGGCAGCCCCAGCATTTT.

This sequence joins TRBV7-2 and TRBJ2-3, with 7 bases that match TRBD2. This CDR3 region has 14 residues. Germline V gene lookup returns CDR1 SGHTA and CDR2 FQGNSA. Trimming cost V 5 bases and J 5 bases; bases outside gene matches: 7. The chain's CDR3 is CASSQWTREDTQYF. In nucleotides, the CDR3 is TGTGCCAGCAGCCAATGGACTAGAGAAGATACGCAGTATTTT.

The chain couples TRBV28 to TRBJ1-2; D is perhaps TRBD1 (6 bases). This CDR3 comprises 14 residues. V lost 7 bases and J 8 bases, leaving 20 bases between the germline ends. Germline V gives CDR1 MDHEN, CDR2 SYDVKM. Here the CDR3 DNA reads TGTGCCAGCACCGATAGGGCCAGGGGCAGGGGCTACACCTTC. Translation: CASTDRARGRGYTF.

This clone was observed once. The rearrangement links TRBV19 to TRBJ2-1; no firm D call. Germline V lookup: CDR1 LNHDA, CDR2 SQIVND (reference sequence). V was shortened by 4 bases and J by 0 bases, with 10 bases between the two germline ends. The CDR3 has 15 residues. For the CDR3, the DNA is TGTGCCAGTAGTAGGATAGTGCGCTCCTACAATGAGCAGTTCTTC. This translates into CASSRIVRSYNEQFF.

The CDR3 bases are TGCGCCAGCAGACCAAGCCCGGGAGGGGGACTGTTTTTT. Amino acid sequence: CASRPSPGGGLFF. The chain employs TRBV5-1 and TRBJ1-4; possibly TRBD1 for D (6 bases). Per the germline V gene, CDR1 is SGHRS and CDR2 is YFSETQ. V was cut by 5 bases and J by 13 bases, with 18 bases left in between. The CDR3 runs to 13 residues.

This chain uses TRBV7-3 with TRBJ2-7; 10 bases agree with TRBD2. Germline assignment: CDR1 SGHTA and CDR2 FQGTGA. J was trimmed by 2 bases and V by 1 base; bases with no gene match: 2. CDR3 length equals 15 residues. The DNA for the CDR3 is TGTGCCAGCAGCTTAATGGGACTAGCGCCCTACGAGCAGTACTTC. Protein: CASSLMGLAPYEQYF.

This chain connects TRBV4-1 to TRBJ1-6; 9 bases match TRBD1. The CDR3 length is 17 residues. V lost 0 bases and J lost 6; bases outside the gene matches: 6. CDR1 is MGHRA and CDR2 is YSYEKL in the germline V gene. The CDR3 sequence is CASSQDRADRGNSPLHF. DNA of the CDR3: TGCGCCAGCAGCCAAGATCGCGCGGACAGGGGTAATTCACCCCTCCACTTT.

The V gene is TRBV7-3, the J gene TRBJ2-3, with TRBD2 matching over 7 bases. The CDR3 has 16 residues. Germline V gene lookup returns CDR1 SGHTA and CDR2 FQGTGA. V lost 1 base, J lost 6 bases, and 10 bases stayed unmatched. The CDR3 DNA sequence: TGTGCCAGCAGCTTAAATCCTAGCGGAGCCGGGGATACGCAGTATTTT. Its protein product is CASSLNPSGAGDTQYF.

In its sample, this clone was seen once. This chain links TRBV30 with TRBJ2-1; 7 bases map to TRBD1. The CDR3 loop spans 12 amino acids. Trimming at V came to 2 bases and at J to 7 bases, leaving 2 bases not matched to a gene. CDR1 GTSNPN and CDR2 SVGIG come from the germline V gene (reference sequence). CDR3: CAWSLQGNEQFF. The CDR3 bases are TGTGCCTGGAGTCTACAGGGGAATGAGCAGTTCTTC.

This clone has a handful of counts. This chain joins TRBV28 and TRBJ1-2; possibly TRBD1 for D (5 bases). CDR1 is MDHEN and CDR2 is SYDVKM in the germline V gene. The CDR3 length is 13 residues. V shed 7 bases and J shed 5 bases, with 14 bases lying between them. The CDR3 spells CASTMGRRYGYTF. The DNA of the CDR3 is TGTGCCAGCACTATGGGACGGCGATATGGCTACACCTTC.

Concerning this clone: One end of the junction fails to match germline, which may point to a read error. The chain recombines TRBV6-1 with TRBJ2-1; the match to TRBD2 covers 14 bases. From germline, CDR1 is MNHNS and CDR2 SASEGT. CDR3 length equals 17 residues. CDR3 loop: CASREGGTSGRLYEQFF. CDR3 DNA: TGTGCCAGCAGAGAAGGGGGGACTAGCGGGAGACTTTATGAGCAGTTCTTC.

This chain uses TRBV28 with TRBJ2-7, with TRBD1 matching over 10 bases. The CDR3 is 13 residues long. The germline V gene has CDR1 MDHEN and CDR2 SYDVKM. V shed 8 bases and J 9 bases; nucleotides not matched to a gene: 10. CDR3 loop: CASWGQGRVGQYF. CDR3 sequence (DNA): TGTGCCAGCTGGGGACAGGGGAGGGTTGGGCAGTACTTC.

The V call is TRBV28, the J call TRBJ2-3; D possibly corresponds to TRBD1 (6 bases). The germline V gene has CDR1 MDHEN and CDR2 SYDVKM. The V gene lost 5 bases and the J gene lost 8 bases, with 17 bases spanning the gap. The CDR3 consists of 14 residues. Here the CDR3 DNA reads TGTGCCAGCAGTACCCAGGGGCTACAGGGTACGCAGTATTTT. Translation gives CASSTQGLQGTQYF. Using reference TRBV28 and TRBJ2-3 for the parts outside the CDR3, the full variable domain is DVKVTQSSRYLVKRTGEKVFLECVQDMDHENMFWYRQDPGLGLRLIYFSYDVKMKEKGDIPEGYSVSREKKERFSLILESASTNQTSMYLCASSTQGLQGTQYFGPGTRLTVL.

This chain uses TRBV30 with TRBJ1-1, with D uncertain. The CDR3 spans 13 residues. With 3 bases removed from V and 6 bases from J, the gap between germline ends came to 14 bases. Germline V gene sequence: CDR1 GTSNPN, CDR2 SVGIG (reference sequence). In DNA, the CDR3 is TGTGCCTGGAGGCCCCCCGGTCGGGCTGAAGCTTTCTTT. Residues: CAWRPPGRAEAFF.

In regard to this clone: A much larger clone lies one base from this, so it may be a read error. The chain couples TRBV30 to TRBJ2-5; no reliable D call. CDR1 and CDR2 from the germline V gene are GTSNPN and SVGIG (reference sequence). Trimming removed 0 bases from V and 2 bases from J, with 10 bases in between. The CDR3 loop spans 14 amino acids. The CDR3 DNA is TGTGCCTGGAGTGTTAGAGCGCGGCAAGAGACCCAGTACTTC. Translating it yields CAWSVRARQETQYF. The entire variable domain, with the rest obtained from reference TRBV30 and TRBJ2-5, is as follows: SQTIHQWPATLVQPVGSPLSLECTVEGTSNPNLYWYRQAAGRGLQLLFYSVGIGQISSEVPQNLSASRPQDRQFILSSKKLLLSDSGFYLCAWSVRARQETQYFGPGTRLLVL.